A single sample is the source of the 20 T cell receptor beta chains below, sequenced in a study of early stage breast cancer tumors. Method: immunoSEQ multiplex PCR; TCRdb's copy keeps in-frame clones and lacks some. The sample carries more than 65,000 clones, more than 70% recorded once. The material sequenced was blood. The receptors derive from a person aged 40-50 years with breast cancer.

The rearrangement links TRBV6-6 to TRBJ2-1; 9 bases agree with TRBD2. Germline trimming cut 6 bases from V and 7 bases from J; bases unmatched to any gene: 10. The CDR3 runs 15 residues. Germline assignment: CDR1 MNHNY and CDR2 SVGAGI (reference sequence). In DNA, the CDR3 is TGTGCCAGCAGCCAGAGGGCTAGCGGGATGAATGAGCAGTTCTTC. It translates to CASSQRASGMNEQFF.

V and J are TRBV2 and TRBJ2-1; 8 bases are shared with TRBD2. V lost 7 bases, J lost 2 bases, and 10 bases stayed unmatched. Germline loops: CDR1 SNHLY, CDR2 FYNNEI. The length of the CDR3 is 16 residues. The CDR3 DNA follows: TGTGCCAGCATGGACCTTTACGGGAGGGCCTACAATGAGCAGTTCTTC. Protein: CASMDLYGRAYNEQFF.

The chain carries TRBV2 and TRBJ1-2; tentatively, D is TRBD1 (5 bases). V gave up 2 bases and J gave up 3 bases, with 19 bases separating them. The CDR3 has 17 amino acids. Looked up from germline, CDR1 is SNHLY and CDR2 is FYNNEI. The CDR3 reads CASSEWGFDSSDYGYTF. Written as DNA, the CDR3 is TGTGCCAGCAGTGAATGGGGGTTTGACAGCAGTGACTATGGCTACACCTTC.

This rearrangement joins TRBV15 to TRBJ1-4; no definite D call. The CDR3 length is 14 residues. Germline V gene sequence: CDR1 LNHNV, CDR2 YYDKDF (reference sequence). V lost 4 bases to trimming and J lost 2 bases, with 8 bases between them. CDR3 sequence (DNA): TGTGCCACCAGCAAGGGCACGACTAATGAAAAACTGTTTTTT. Its protein is CATSKGTTNEKLFF.

The J gene is TRBJ2-2, the V gene TRBV7-8; TRBD1 aligns across 7 bases. Per the germline V gene, CDR1 is SGHVS and CDR2 is FQNEAQ. The CDR3 has 15 amino acids. J lost 6 bases, V lost 3 bases, and 7 bases had no gene match. DNA of the CDR3: TGTGCCAGCAGCTTGTCTCACAGGGGAGCCGGGGAGCTGTTTTTT. Translation gives CASSLSHRGAGELFF.

The gene calls are TRBV7-6 and TRBJ2-7; 7 nucleotides match TRBD1. The CDR3 sequence is 13 residues long. Germline CDR1 reads SGHVS; CDR2 reads FNYEAQ. V was pared by 5 bases and J by 7 bases, with 8 bases of the junction left unmatched. The CDR3 bases are TGTGCCAGCAGCCCTAGGGGGCTCCGGGAGCAGTACTTC. Amino acids: CASSPRGLREQYF.

CDR3 region: CASSPRRDDDTQYF. CDR3 DNA sequence: TGTGCCAGCAGCCCTCGCCGGGACGACGATACGCAGTATTTT. The V call is TRBV9, the J call TRBJ2-3; perhaps D is TRBD1 or TRBD2 (5 bases each). CDR1 SGDLS and CDR2 YYNGEE come from the germline V gene. The CDR3 runs to 14 residues. Trimming pared 4 bases from V and 6 bases from J, leaving 15 bases between.

The chain joins TRBV28 to TRBJ1-5, with 7 bases aligning to TRBD1. The V and J ends lost 3 bases and 5 bases, in that order; junction bases with no gene match: 7. Germline lookup yields CDR1 MDHEN and CDR2 SYDVKM. The CDR3 sequence is 15 residues long. CDR3 sequence (DNA): TGTGCCAGCAGTTTGAACAGGGGTTGGGATCAGCCCCAGCATTTT. This translates into CASSLNRGWDQPQHF.

This chain uses TRBV4-1 with TRBJ2-3, with a tentative D call TRBD2 (5 bases). V was clipped by 0 bases and J by 4 bases, with 14 bases between them. The CDR3 covers 16 residues. From germline, CDR1 is MGHRA and CDR2 YSYEKL. For the CDR3, the DNA is TGCGCCAGCAGCCAAGATCCCGTGGGAGCGGCAGATACGCAGTATTTT. Its protein product is CASSQDPVGAADTQYF.

V usage is TRBV9 and J usage is TRBJ2-7; weak D call: TRBD1 (5 bases). Trimming left V 0 bases short and J 6 bases short, with 13 bases between. The CDR3 has 14 amino acids. Germline V lookup: CDR1 SGDLS, CDR2 YYNGEE. CDR3 loop: CASSVARAGSEQYF. CDR3 in DNA: TGTGCCAGCAGCGTAGCCAGGGCAGGGTCCGAGCAGTACTTC.

This sequence joins TRBV4-1 and TRBJ2-6, with D maybe TRBD1 (6 bases). From germline, CDR1 is MGHRA and CDR2 YSYEKL. V shed 3 bases and J shed 2 bases, with 11 bases lying between them. This CDR3 is 16 amino acids long. The CDR3 sequence: CASSQTQGAGANVLTF. The CDR3 DNA reads TGCGCCAGCAGCCAGACACAGGGAGCTGGGGCCAACGTCCTGACTTTC.

This clone has more than one count but fewer than ten. The DNA of the CDR3 is TGTGCCAGCAGCCAGGACTACTCCAGCCACAATGAGCAGTTCTTC. Its translation is CASSQDYSSHNEQFF. The chain has TRBV7-9 and TRBJ2-1, with D maybe TRBD2 (6 bases). This CDR3 region has 15 residues. Looked up from germline, CDR1 is SEHNR and CDR2 is FQNEAQ (reference sequence). Trimming removed 5 bases from V and 5 bases from J, with 16 bases in between.

The genes are TRBV6-5 and TRBJ2-3; D not certain. This CDR3 contains 14 residues. The V and J ends lost 6 bases and 5 bases respectively, with 15 bases between them. The germline V gene has CDR1 MNHEY and CDR2 SVGAGI. The CDR3 sequence: CASSPTPPVDTQYF. The DNA for the CDR3 is TGTGCCAGCAGCCCCACGCCCCCAGTAGATACGCAGTATTTT.

V and J are TRBV30 and TRBJ1-3; tentative D call: TRBD1 (5 bases). The CDR3 covers 15 residues. The germline gives CDR1 GTSNPN, CDR2 SVGIG (reference sequence). V lost 1 base to trimming and J lost 6 bases, with 16 bases between them. The CDR3 DNA reads as TGTGCCTGGAGTGCCTGGGCCAGGGATGCAAACACCATATATTTT. Encoded protein: CAWSAWARDANTIYF.

This chain connects TRBV27 to TRBJ2-3; a possible D gene is TRBD2 (6 bases). CDR1 and CDR2 (germline): MNHEY, SMNVEV (reference sequence). The CDR3 is 15 residues long. Trimming left V 5 bases short and J 12 bases short, with 24 bases between. CDR3 amino acids: CASSPWREPPGVQYF. The CDR3 DNA is TGTGCCAGCAGTCCCTGGAGGGAGCCCCCGGGGGTTCAGTATTTT.

J is TRBJ2-1 and V is TRBV11-2; 9 positions match TRBD2. This CDR3 is 15 amino acids long. V was clipped by 5 bases and J by 10 bases; unmatched bases: 12. Per the germline V gene, CDR1 is SGHAT and CDR2 is FQNNGV. The CDR3 nucleotides read TGTGCCAGCAGCCCCGGACTAGCGACGACGGGAGAGCAGTTCTTC. Amino acids: CASSPGLATTGEQFF.

This clone was counted once. The chain is built from TRBV30 and TRBJ2-3, with D possibly called TRBD1 or TRBD2 (6 bases each). Trimming shortened V by 0 bases and J by 2 bases, and 12 bases separated the two germline ends. From germline, CDR1 is GTSNPN and CDR2 SVGIG (reference sequence). The CDR3 is 15 residues long. For the CDR3, the DNA is TGTGCCTGGAGTGTTGGGGGGCGCTTCACAGATACGCAGTATTTT. Amino acid sequence: CAWSVGGRFTDTQYF.

The CDR3 coding sequence is TGTGCCTGGAGTGTACACTCCGTCCTCAATCAGCCCCAGCATTTT. It yields the protein CAWSVHSVLNQPQHF. The V and J genes are TRBV30 and TRBJ1-5, with D unresolved. V lost 0 bases and J lost 3, with 12 bases in between. The germline V gene has CDR1 GTSNPN and CDR2 SVGIG (reference sequence). The CDR3 has 15 amino acids.

The gene calls are TRBV27 and TRBJ1-5; tentatively, D is TRBD1 (5 bases). V was trimmed by 2 bases and J by 3 bases, leaving 8 bases between them. The V gene's germline CDR1 is MNHEY and CDR2 SMNVEV (reference sequence). This CDR3 comprises 14 residues. CDR3 residues: CASSLRGFNQPQHF. CDR3 sequence (DNA): TGTGCCAGCAGTTTAAGGGGTTTCAATCAGCCCCAGCATTTT.

V usage is TRBV28 and J usage is TRBJ2-1; no clear D gene. This CDR3 region has 12 residues. Germline V gene data show CDR1 as MDHEN and CDR2 as SYDVKM. V lost 5 bases, J lost 6 bases, and 8 bases lay in between. The CDR3 reads CASSLDRNEQFF. The CDR3 bases are TGTGCCAGCAGTCTGGACCGCAATGAGCAGTTCTTC. The full variable domain, with the rest looked up from reference TRBV28 and TRBJ2-1, is DVKVTQSSRYLVKRTGEKVFLECVQDMDHENMFWYRQDPGLGLRLIYFSYDVKMKEKGDIPEGYSVSREKKERFSLILESASTNQTSMYLCASSLDRNEQFFGPGTRLTVL.